This paragraph covers one TCR beta chain sequence. Its antigen is not yet known. It has no much larger one-base neighbor in the sample; base qualities were not kept. This specimen belongs to a study of blood T cell repertoires in COVID-19 (dated by TCRdb to 2018 to 2021). General notes on the study: ImmuneRACE Cohort 3 recovered participants were defined by two consecutive negative NP/OP PCR tests, healthcare professional clearance, or symptom resolution. Collaborator samples came from the United States, Italy and Spain and covered acute and convalescent phases of COVID-19. The material from the prospective study consisted of cDNA or gDNA derived from T cells, B-cell-depleted T cells, or PBMCs. Subjects who had been exposed to COVID-19, were actively infected with it, or had recovered from it provided the deeply sampled blood TCRbeta repertoires that made up the dataset. The repertoires were released in a freely available public database meant as a resource for research on the immune response to SARS-CoV-2. Samples came from the ongoing ImmuneRACE study (first 160 participants) plus 1,254 subjects from 6 global collaborators. Nearly every sample came with metadata listing a de-identified subject ID, COVID-19 status, age in years and sex. Where available, HLA class I and class II types were obtained from metadata supplied by the sample provider rather than from assay-based typing.

The immunoSEQ Assay, a bias-controlled multiplex PCR, was used to amplify TCRbeta CDR3 regions from genomic DNA. The authors' analysis ran thus. Within the assay, amplification of reference gene primers was used to estimate how many nucleated cells each sample contained. To quantify the absolute abundance of each unique TCRbeta CDR3 rearrangement, sequence reads were collapsed and filtered. Productive Simpson clonality was computed per sample as the square root of Simpson's diversity index over productive rearrangements. TCRdb holds this immuneACCESS table with in-frame rearrangements only. Some clones are missing; in checked studies, unresolved V genes explain under half, and the rest has no known cause. The V and J calls and clone size were taken over from that table, and D and trimming were inferred from the DNA. This sample has about 190,000 clones in its table, and approximately 86% of those were observed once. The ten largest clones capture 20% to 25% of the sample.

CDR1 KGHDR and CDR2 SFDVKD are derived from the germline V gene. Including the terminal cysteine and phenylalanine, the CDR3 comprises 16 residues. Just the 48-base CDR3 DNA is kept, in frame starting at base 1. V is trimmed back by 3 bases and J by 0 bases, and the junction contains 4 bases that no gene match accounts for. Participants in the prospective study were enrolled through a virtual design, were aged roughly 18 to 100 years, and lived in some 24 United States geographic areas. Cohort assignment in the prospective study relied on participant-reported clinical history from a screening survey and a study questionnaire. Mobile phlebotomists in the prospective study collected whole blood, serum and a nasopharyngeal or oropharyngeal swab from every participant. Over an approximately two-month period, participants in the prospective study had the option of providing additional blood draws and questionnaires. Prospective study blood samples were shipped either frozen or at room temperature before DNA extraction.

The research as a whole found: The quantity of clinical and demographic metadata differed by source and by participant and was supplied without curation.

Recombination linked TRBV24-1 to TRBJ2-1, with TRBD2 identical over 7 junction bases. This clonotype was sampled from a woman between 40 and 50 years old in a cohort exposed to, infected with or recovered from COVID-19 (not recorded which). The sequencing sample was made of PBMCs or T cells enriched from blood (not recorded which). The CDR3 protein: CATSDPSGSSYNEQFF. The nucleotide sequence reads as follows: TGTGCCACCAGTGATCCTAGCGGCAGCTCCTACAATGAGCAGTTCTTC.